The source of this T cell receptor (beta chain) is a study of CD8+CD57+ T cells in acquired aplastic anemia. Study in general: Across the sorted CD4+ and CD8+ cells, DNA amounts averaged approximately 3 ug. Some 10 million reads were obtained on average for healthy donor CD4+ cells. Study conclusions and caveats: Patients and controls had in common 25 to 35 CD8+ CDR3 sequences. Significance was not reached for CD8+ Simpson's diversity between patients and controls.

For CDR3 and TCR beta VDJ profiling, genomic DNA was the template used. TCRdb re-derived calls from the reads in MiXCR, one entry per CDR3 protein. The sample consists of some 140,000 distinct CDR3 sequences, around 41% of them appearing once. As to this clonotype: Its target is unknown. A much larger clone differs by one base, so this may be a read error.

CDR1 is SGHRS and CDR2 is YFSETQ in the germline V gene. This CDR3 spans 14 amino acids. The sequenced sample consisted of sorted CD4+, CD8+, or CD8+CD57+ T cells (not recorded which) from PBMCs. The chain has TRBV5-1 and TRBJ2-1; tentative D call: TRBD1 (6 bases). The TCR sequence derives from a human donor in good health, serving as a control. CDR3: CASSSVQQGPEQLF. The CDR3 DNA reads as TGCGCCAGCAGCTCAGTCCAACAGGGCCCTGAGCAGCTCTTC.